This TCR beta chain emerged from a study of cytotoxic CD8 clonotypes in ibrutinib-treated CLL. This clone was detected a few times. Cryopreserved PBMCs yielded around 2.1 micrograms of genomic DNA for TCR beta libraries. The table came from immunoSEQ multiplex PCR; TCRdb's copy has only in-frame clones and leaves some out. The sample has more than 300,000 clones; about 77% are singletons. Sequences were derived from PBMCs, sampled before ibrutinib treatment. This clonotype was sampled from a human donor with chronic lymphocytic leukemia.

DNA for the CDR3: TGTGCCTGGAGTAGACAGGTCGCCGGGGAGCTGTTTTTT. Protein: CAWSRQVAGELFF. The genes are TRBV30 and TRBJ2-2, with TRBD1 as a possible D gene (6 bases). Germline V CDR1 and CDR2: GTSNPN, SVGIG (reference sequence). V was clipped by 2 bases and J by 6 bases, with 10 bases between them. This CDR3 region has 13 residues.